This TCR beta chain was sequenced in a study of regulatory T cells in long-lasting Graves disease. Whole-study findings and limits: TRBV28, TRBJ1-2 and TRBJ2-5 were favored in persistent disease.

This clonotype was found many times. Its matching antigen is unknown. This CDR3 comprises 14 residues. Looked up from germline, CDR1 is MDHEN and CDR2 is SYDVKM. V lost 5 bases, J lost 5 bases, and 12 bases lay in between. The TCR beta library used iRepertoire HTBI primers with Arm-PCR amplification of CDR3. A single record per CDR3 protein comes from TCRdb applying MiXCR to the multiplex PCR reads. The repertoire includes roughly 530,000 distinct CDR3 sequences, 15% to 20% of them detected once, and roughly 25% sits in the top ten. The time point: newly diagnosed GD, antithyroid drugs for less than 3 months. The TCR library used RNA extracted from PBMCs. This same sample was also taken into another study, of T cells in Graves' hyperthyroidism and ophthalmopathy. That work contributes: Lactation, pregnancy, other autoimmune disease or uncontrolled infection excluded patients. An initial round of RT-PCR targeting the TCR CDR3 relied on the HTBI primer set. Blood also showed most of the thyroid clonotypes that were expanded above 0.001.

The chain has TRBV28 and TRBJ1-4; a possible D gene is TRBD1 (6 bases). The receptor comes from a woman aged 35 to 59 with Graves disease. This material consisted of peripheral blood mononuclear cells (PBMCs), taken at new diagnosis, from a patient treated with antithyroid drugs. CDR3 region: CASSPGGPNEKLFF. CDR3 nucleotides: TGTGCCAGCAGTCCCGGGGGGCCCAATGAAAAACTGTTTTTT.